Below are 17 T cell receptor beta chains sequenced from a single sample in a study of blood T cell repertoires in COVID-19. Sequenced by immunoSEQ multiplex PCR; TCRdb stores in-frame clones only, minus some. Found here are 210,000 or so clones, roughly nine tenths of them singletons; the top ten hold 2.2%. Sequenced input: peripheral blood. All receptors derive from a woman aged 45-65 years with acute or convalescent COVID-19.

CDR3 in amino acids: CASSFEGTSLLQYF. The CDR3 bases are TGTGCCAGCAGCTTTGAAGGGACTAGCCTCCTGCAGTATTTT. The rearrangement joins TRBV11-2 to TRBJ2-3, with TRBD2 matching over 9 bases. This CDR3 contains 14 residues. With 3 bases clipped from V and 11 bases from J, the junction kept 9 bases outside the gene matches. Looked up from germline, CDR1 is SGHAT and CDR2 is FQNNGV.

The chain couples TRBV6-5 to TRBJ1-1; D perhaps matches TRBD1 (5 bases). CDR3 length: 13 residues. CDR1 MNHEY and CDR2 SVGAGI come from the germline V gene. Trimming removed 10 bases from V and 3 bases from J, with 15 bases in between. CDR3 coding DNA: TGTGCCACCGGGGGGGGGTCGGACACTGAAGCTTTCTTT. This gives the protein CATGGGSDTEAFF.

The genes are TRBV13 and TRBJ2-7; D may be TRBD1 (6 bases). The ends were cut back, 5 bases at V and 2 bases at J, with 10 bases in the middle. Germline CDR1 and CDR2: PRHDT and FYEKMQ (reference sequence). CDR3 length: 13 amino acids. This CDR3 reads CASSRDTAYEQYF. The CDR3 nucleotides are TGTGCCAGCAGCCGGGACACCGCCTACGAGCAGTACTTC.

The chain couples TRBV7-9 to TRBJ1-1; 7 nucleotides match TRBD1. This CDR3 is 14 amino acids long. The V gene's germline CDR1 is SEHNR and CDR2 FQNEAQ (reference sequence). V trimming: 4 bases; J trimming: 5 bases; junction bases outside the gene matches: 7. In nucleotides, the CDR3 is TGTGCCAGCAGCTCCAGACAGGGAGGAACTGAAGCTTTCTTT. Translation: CASSSRQGGTEAFF. The whole variable domain, filled in from reference TRBV7-9 and TRBJ1-1, reads DTGVSQNPRHKITKRGQNVTFRCDPISEHNRLYWYRQTLGQGPEFLTYFQNEAQLEKSRLLSDRFSAERPKGSFSTLEIQRTEQGDSAMYLCASSSRQGGTEAFFGQGTRLTVV.

This clone showed up just once. This chain links TRBV12-3 or TRBV12-4 with TRBJ1-2, with 8 bases aligning to TRBD1. The CDR3 is 13 residues long. V gave up 5 bases and J gave up 6 bases; unmatched junction bases: 5. CDR3 residues: CASSLQGADGYTF. In DNA form, the CDR3 reads TGTGCCAGCAGTCTGCAGGGGGCGGATGGCTACACCTTC.

This clone was recorded a few times. V usage is TRBV27 and J usage is TRBJ2-3, with a possible D match to TRBD2 (7 bases). The germline V gene has CDR1 MNHEY and CDR2 SMNVEV (reference sequence). CDR3 length: 16 residues. Between the trimmed V and J ends, which lost 3 bases and 2 bases, there was a span of 15 bases. In DNA, the CDR3 is TGTGCCAGCAGTTTTAAGGGGGGGCCCTACACAGATACGCAGTATTTT. It specifies CASSFKGGPYTDTQYF.

This sequence joins TRBV6-5 and TRBJ2-7; 10 bases fit TRBD2. CDR1 and CDR2 from the germline V gene are MNHEY and SVGAGI. V lost 6 bases and J lost 7; bases outside the gene matches: 12. There are 15 residues in the CDR3. This CDR3 is CASRLLAGGIAEQYF. The CDR3, as DNA: TGTGCCAGCAGGCTGTTAGCGGGGGGCATAGCGGAGCAGTACTTC.

The J gene is TRBJ2-1, the V gene TRBV3-1 (or the pseudogene TRBV3-2); no reliable D call. The V and J ends lost 5 bases and 3 bases respectively, with 5 bases between them. The CDR3 is made up of 12 amino acids. From germline, CDR1 is LGHDT and CDR2 YNNKEL (reference sequence). The CDR3 loop is CASSVDYNEQFF. CDR3 in DNA: TGTGCCAGCAGCGTAGACTACAATGAGCAGTTCTTC.

This clone was recorded a few times. The rearrangement links TRBV30 to TRBJ1-5, with TRBD1 as a possible D gene (5 bases). The CDR3 has 13 residues. V gave up 5 bases and J gave up 5 bases, with 13 bases separating them. The germline V gene has CDR1 GTSNPN and CDR2 SVGIG (reference sequence). Here the CDR3 reads CAWGAGWDQPQHF. CDR3 nucleotides: TGTGCCTGGGGGGCAGGGTGGGATCAGCCCCAGCATTTT.

V usage is TRBV5-5 and J usage is TRBJ1-2; no clear D. Trimming shortened V by 1 base and J by 10 bases, and 11 bases separated the two germline ends. Germline V lookup: CDR1 SGHKS, CDR2 YYEKEE (reference sequence). This CDR3 has 12 amino acids. The CDR3 DNA sequence: TGTGCCAGCAGCTTGAGAGGAACGACCTACACCTTC. Protein: CASSLRGTTYTF.

In DNA, the CDR3 is TGTGCCAGCAGCTTCCATAGCGGGGGGGCAGGGGAGCAGTACTTC. Its translation is CASSFHSGGAGEQYF. The chain joins TRBV5-4 to TRBJ2-7; TRBD2 matches 11 bases. The germline gives CDR1 SGHNT, CDR2 YYREEE (reference sequence). V lost 2 bases and J lost 7; bases outside the gene matches: 8. The CDR3 has 15 amino acids. The variable domain in full, completed from reference TRBV5-4 and TRBJ2-7, reads ETGVTQSPTHLIKTRGQQVTLRCSSQSGHNTVSWYQQALGQGPQFIFQYYREEENGRGNFPPRFSGLQFPNYSSELNVNALELDDSALYLCASSFHSGGAGEQYFGPGTRLTVT.

With respect to this clone: A junction boundary mismatches the germline segment, possibly from a read error. This chain joins TRBV7-9 and TRBJ2-3; no clear D. The CDR3 consists of 14 residues. CDR1 and CDR2 (germline): SEHNR, FQNEAQ (reference sequence). The CDR3 DNA is TGTGCCAGCACCTTAATCTCCTCCACAGATACGCAGTATTTT. This translates into CASTLISSTDTQYF.

The chain links TRBV5-1 to TRBJ2-7, with 9 nucleotides matching TRBD1. The CDR3 covers 15 residues. With 4 bases clipped from V and 5 bases from J, the junction kept 10 bases outside the gene matches. CDR1 is SGHRS and CDR2 is YFSETQ in the germline V gene. CDR3 sequence: CASSLLGTGNHEQYF. In DNA, the CDR3 is TGCGCCAGCAGCCTTCTCGGGACAGGGAATCACGAGCAGTACTTC.

The chain joins TRBV7-2 to TRBJ2-1; TRBD2 matches 8 bases. The trim removed 5 bases at V and 4 bases at J, leaving 13 bases unmatched. The CDR3 consists of 17 residues. CDR1 is SGHTA, CDR2 FQGNSA, per germline. The CDR3 DNA reads as TGTGCCAGCAGCCCATACCCGGGACTAGTAAAATACAATGAGCAGTTCTTC. Its translation: CASSPYPGLVKYNEQFF.

The chain combines TRBV7-2 with TRBJ1-1; D is possibly TRBD1 (5 bases). CDR1 and CDR2 from the germline V gene are SGHTA and FQGNSA. This CDR3 comprises 14 residues. The ends were cut back, 2 bases at V and 0 bases at J, with 7 bases in the middle. CDR3 nucleotides: TGTGCCAGCAGCTTACTGGGGCTGAACACTGAAGCTTTCTTT. It codes for CASSLLGLNTEAFF.

This clone was observed a handful of times. V is TRBV7-3 and J is TRBJ1-6, with TRBD1 as a possible D gene (5 bases). V was pared by 4 bases and J by 7 bases, with 11 bases between. CDR3 length: 14 residues. Looked up from germline, CDR1 is SGHTA and CDR2 is FQGTGA. CDR3 protein: CASSSTGINSPLHF. The DNA of the CDR3 is TGTGCCAGCAGCTCCACAGGAATAAATTCACCCCTCCACTTT.

The chain recombines TRBV10-3 with TRBJ1-6; 8 bases are shared with TRBD1. The CDR3 consists of 13 residues. Looked up from germline, CDR1 is ENHRY and CDR2 is SYGVKD. V was pared by 8 bases and J by 8 bases, with 5 bases of the junction left unmatched. The CDR3, as DNA: TGTGCCATCGTCGGACAGGGTGATTCACCCCTCCACTTT. It encodes CAIVGQGDSPLHF.